This record covers a single T cell receptor beta chain. No cognate antigen has been identified for it. This sample was taken from a study of monozygotic twins with inflammatory bowel disease (dated by TCRdb to about 2019). Regarding the complete study: The full study comprised around 30 monozygotic twin pairs: nine German pairs (four IBD-concordant, five IBD-discordant) and 19 IBD-discordant Danish pairs. The search for disease-associated traits relied mainly on comparing IBD patients with their genetically identical healthy co-twins within discordant pairs. Each individual had, on average, about 151 000 unique TCRalpha sequences and 181 000 unique TCRbeta sequences available for analysis. Overall results and qualifications from the work: No single strong signal or clonotype linked to IBD turned up in the results, so the idea that one exists was not supported. Because patients received different immunosuppressive treatments, the repertoires may have picked up extra background noise and variability between individuals. IBD patients shared fewer clonotypes with other individuals than healthy twins did, most markedly in patients showing signs of disease activity. IBD patients had lower TCRbeta repertoire diversity, measured by the inverse Simpson index, than their healthy co-twins. Concordant and discordant twins showed no difference in repertoire similarity, possibly because of limited statistical power. Distinction between different T cell subtypes could not be achieved in the analysis.

Receptors were amplified or captured by 5' RACE. The input for every TCR library was roughly 4,000 ng of total RNA. cDNA was synthesized with SMARTScribe reverse transcriptase in eight separate reactions per sample. During cDNA synthesis, template switching was used to introduce unique molecular identifiers that contained a 6-nucleotide sample barcode. TCRalpha and TCRbeta cDNA was amplified by two nested PCRs of approximately 16 and 10 cycles, with bead purification after each PCR. Before amplification, the cDNA was treated with uracil DNA-glycosylase and purified using the QIAquick PCR purification kit. The second PCR was the step at which Illumina TruSeq-compatible adapters and sample-specific barcodes were added. TapeStation and Qubit were used to check library quality and concentration, and around 5 ng of each library went into the pool. The pooled libraries were sequenced with 2 x 100 bp reads and custom sequencing primers on an Illumina HiSeq2500 single-index Rapid Run. As for the original processing: MiGEC version 1.2.6 was used for UMI-based consensus assembly to correct PCR and sequencing errors. MiXCR version 2.1.1 was used to carry out V(D)J alignment, clonotype assembly and CDR3 extraction. To normalise gene usage, clonotype sharing and MAIT/NKT TCR abundance, the top 1000, 10 000 and 20 000 clonotypes in each sample were analysed. After downsampling to 27 000 UMIs, diversity was calculated as the inverse Simpson index using the vegan R package. Statistical testing used paired Mann-Whitney U tests on the discordant twin pairs and applied Benjamini-Hochberg correction for multiple testing. The reads, reprocessed by TCRdb, yield one row per CDR3 protein sequence and no DNA. These V and J calls originate from TCRdb's pipeline instead of the authors' own analysis. The sample has approximately 100,000 distinct CDR3 sequences on record. The ten largest clonotypes hold 9.5% to 15% of the sample.

Looking up the germline V gene yields CDR1 SGHVS and CDR2 FNYEAQ. The CDR3 runs 16 amino acids, cysteine and phenylalanine included. No DNA sequence was recorded. An approximately 2.5 ml peripheral blood sample was drawn into PAXgene tubes per donor and stored at -80°C. Without T cell sorting, total RNA was isolated from whole blood using the PAXgene blood miRNA kit on an automated QIAcube. Deep TCRalpha and TCRbeta repertoire profiling with unique molecular barcoding was performed on peripheral blood of monozygotic twin pairs concordant or discordant for inflammatory bowel disease. Smoking habits were recorded for all twin pairs, and each individual was classified as a current, former or never smoker.

This receptor chain uses TRBV7-6 and TRBJ2-1; as DNA is missing, the TRBD2 call by TCRdb cannot be tested. The source is a human donor with ulcerative colitis or Crohn's disease, or a healthy co-twin of an affected twin (not recorded which). Sequencing was performed on blood. CDR3 reads: CASSAAGLAGANEQFF.